These T cell receptor beta chains were read from a single sample in a study of beta chain features in type 1 diabetes. TCRdb keeps only in-frame clones here, not all; method: immunoSEQ multiplex PCR. The sample records about 300,000 clones, approximately 15% being singletons. Sample: naive CD4+ T cells from blood. These receptors originate from a young woman with type 1 diabetes. The CDR3 runs from the conserved cysteine through the conserved F or W. Each record gives: J gene, clone size, D gene, V gene, CDR3 DNA, CDR3 protein. D genes are given only for firm matches. Part of the rows lack a size; the others show once, few, many or a class for expanded clones.

TRBJ2-5 few TRBD1 TRBV6-6 TGTGCCAGCAGTTATTCGGACAGGGGGAAGACCCAGTACTTC CASSYSDRGKTQYF
TRBJ2-1 NA NA TRBV2 TGTGCCAGCAAGGTTAGCGAATACAATGAGCAGTTCTTC CASKVSEYNEQFF
TRBJ1-2 NA TRBD1 TRBV18 TGTGCCAGCTCACCCGGACAGGGGAGAGTAGACTATGGCTACACCTTC CASSPGQGRVDYGYTF
TRBJ1-5 few NA TRBV18 TGTGCCAGCTCACCGGCAATGGATCAGCCCCAGCATTTT CASSPAMDQPQHF
TRBJ2-5 NA NA TRBV2 TGTGCCACCATGGGCCTACCGGAGACCCAGTACTTC CATMGLPETQYF
TRBJ2-2 NA NA TRBV4-1 TGCGCCAGCAGCCCTGACAGCCCGAACACCGGGGAGCTGTTTTTT CASSPDSPNTGELFF
TRBJ2-3 NA TRBD2 TRBV29-1 TGCAGCGTACCAGGACTAGCCACAGATACGCAGTATTTT CSVPGLATDTQYF
TRBJ2-3 few TRBD1 TRBV27 TGTGCCAGCAGGCCCGACAGGGGGATTAGCACAGATACGCAGTATTTT CASRPDRGISTDTQYF
TRBJ1-1 NA NA TRBV4-1 TGCGCCAGCAGATCCTGGACAGTGAACACTGAAGCTTTCTTT CASRSWTVNTEAFF
TRBJ2-1 few NA TRBV7-2 TGTGCCAGCAGCTTAAGTGAGGATGAGCAGTTCTTC CASSLSEDEQFF
TRBJ2-4 NA NA TRBV28 TGTGCCAGCAGTTTATCACCTGGGGCGAAAAACATTCAGTACTTC CASSLSPGAKNIQYF
TRBJ2-1 few NA TRBV29-1 TGCAGCGTTGAAATAGCGGACAAGATTCCCGAGCAGTTCTTC CSVEIADKIPEQFF
TRBJ2-3 NA NA TRBV18 TGTGCCAGCTCACCAACGGGGGATACGCAGTATTTT CASSPTGDTQYF
TRBJ1-5 NA NA TRBV7-9 TGTGCCAGCAGCCTGGGCCCAGGGGATCAGCCCCAGCATTTT CASSLGPGDQPQHF
TRBJ2-1 NA NA TRBV4-3 TGCGCCAGCAGCCAAGGGGGGGTTTTGGGCTCCTACAATGAGCAGTTCTTC CASSQGGVLGSYNEQFF
TRBJ1-4 few TRBD1 TRBV7-9 TGTGCCAGCAGCCTGGACAGGGCGTTTGGAAAACTGTTTTTT CASSLDRAFGKLFF
TRBJ2-1 NA NA TRBV30 TGTGCCTGGAAGCGAGGGGGAGCACCCTACAATGAGCAGTTCTTC CAWKRGGAPYNEQFF
TRBJ2-3 few TRBD1 TRBV11-2 TGTGCCAGCAGCTTCGGGACAGGGGGCGCAGATACGCAGTATTTT CASSFGTGGADTQYF
TRBJ1-3 NA NA TRBV30 TGTGCCTGCCTCAGCAGGGAGGGCTCTGGAAACACCATATATTTT CACLSREGSGNTIYF
TRBJ2-1 few TRBD2 TRBV15 TGTGCCACCAGCAGTTTGGGAGCGGGAGGAGGCAATGAGCAGTTCTTC CATSSLGAGGGNEQFF
TRBJ2-2 NA NA TRBV9 TGTGCCAGCCGAGGGGGGGCCACCGGGGAGCTGTTTTTT CASRGGATGELFF
TRBJ2-1 few NA TRBV4-1 TGCGCCAGCAGCCAAGAAGGAGGGAGTGAGCAGTTCTTC CASSQEGGSEQFF
TRBJ2-1 NA TRBD2 TRBV9 TGTGCCAGCAGCGTTAAGCCTAGCGGGAGTGTTGAGCAGTTCTTC CASSVKPSGSVEQFF
TRBJ2-1 NA NA TRBV20-1 TGCAGTGCTAGGGAGGACAATGAGCAGTTCTTC CSAREDNEQFF
TRBJ2-3 NA TRBD2 TRBV25-1 TGTGCCAGCAGTGATAGCGGGAGAGGGACAGATACGCAGTATTTT CASSDSGRGTDTQYF
TRBJ2-1 NA NA TRBV7-3 TGTGCCAGCAGCTGGGGGGGGCAGGGCGGTGAGCAGTTCTTC CASSWGGQGGEQFF
TRBJ1-5 few TRBD1 TRBV19 TGTGCCAGTGTAAACCGGGACAGCTCGAATCAGCCCCAGCATTTT CASVNRDSSNQPQHF
TRBJ2-3 few NA TRBV5-6 TGTGCCAGCAGTTATCAGGTTTTTCCTAGCACAGATACGCAGTATTTT CASSYQVFPSTDTQYF
TRBJ2-1 NA TRBD2 TRBV15 TGTGCCACCAGCAAAGGTAGCGGGGTAGGGGTCCACAATGAGCAGTTCTTC CATSKGSGVGVHNEQFF
TRBJ2-5 NA NA TRBV11-2 TGTGCCAGCAGCTTAGTTGCGGGTGGAGAGACCCAGTACTTC CASSLVAGGETQYF
TRBJ2-3 NA NA TRBV29-1 TGCAGCGTTATAAGAGCGGGCACCAGAGATACGCAGTATTTT CSVIRAGTRDTQYF
TRBJ2-7 NA TRBD2 TRBV2 TGTGCCAGCAGTGCCGGACTAGCGGGAGCCCGATCAATCCTCTTC CASSAGLAGARSILF
TRBJ1-2 few NA TRBV4-2 TGTGCCAGCAGCCAAGGGGCAGGGCAACCCTGGTCGTATGGCTACACCTTC CASSQGAGQPWSYGYTF
TRBJ1-2 NA NA TRBV11-3 TGTGCCAGCAGCTTAGAGGGGGGGCCGGGAGGCTACACCTTC CASSLEGGPGGYTF
TRBJ1-5 NA NA TRBV19 TGTGCCACCTCCGCCAGTGTGTCCAATCAGCCCCAGCATTTT CATSASVSNQPQHF
TRBJ2-1 NA NA TRBV28 TGTGCCAGCCATCCTACTAGGGGACTTTACAATGAGCAGTTCTTC CASHPTRGLYNEQFF
TRBJ2-3 few NA TRBV28 TGTGCCAGCTCTAGCGCCACAACAGATACGCAGTATTTT CASSSATTDTQYF
TRBJ2-1 NA TRBD1 TRBV29-1 TGCAGCGCCGGACAGGGGGCAATCTATGAGCAGTTCTTC CSAGQGAIYEQFF
TRBJ1-1 NA NA TRBV7-3 TGTGCCAGCCGCCTCGAGGGTTGGGGCACTGAAGCTTTCTTT CASRLEGWGTEAFF
TRBJ2-5 NA NA TRBV7-2 TGTGCCAGCAGGTTTACCACAGGACAAGAGACCCAGTACTTC CASRFTTGQETQYF
TRBJ2-1 NA TRBD2 TRBV7-2 TGTGCCAGCAGCTTCGGGGGGGGCTGGAATGAGCAGTTCTTC CASSFGGGWNEQFF
TRBJ2-7 few TRBD2 TRBV27 TGTGCCAGCAGTTCGTCTAGCGGCACCTACGAGCAGTACTTC CASSSSSGTYEQYF
TRBJ2-3 few NA TRBV10-2 TGCGCCAGCAGTGAGTTCGCAGATACGCAGTATTTT CASSEFADTQYF
TRBJ1-2 few NA TRBV27 TGTGCCAGCAGTTTTGGGCTTAACTATGGCTACACCTTC CASSFGLNYGYTF
TRBJ2-3 few TRBD2 TRBV11-3 TGTGCCAGCAGCTTAGGACTAGCGGGTTCCATTGATACGCAGTATTTT CASSLGLAGSIDTQYF
TRBJ1-5 NA NA TRBV4-2 TGTGCCAGCAGCCAAGAGTTGGGGACTTGGCAGCCCCAGCATTTT CASSQELGTWQPQHF
TRBJ2-3 NA NA TRBV5-6 TGTGCCAGCAGTTGGCAGGGAAGCACAGATACGCAGTATTTT CASSWQGSTDTQYF
TRBJ2-1 few NA TRBV2 TGTGCCAGCGCGGGCGAAAATGAGCAGTTCTTC CASAGENEQFF
TRBJ1-4 few TRBD1 TRBV9 TGTGCCAGCAGCGTCAGACAGGGGAGAGAAAAACTGTTTTTT CASSVRQGREKLFF
TRBJ2-3 NA TRBD1 TRBV5-4 TGTGCCAGCAGCTTTGGACAGGGGAAGTTCAGGGATACGCAGTATTTT CASSFGQGKFRDTQYF
TRBJ2-1 NA TRBD1 TRBV4-1 TGCGCCAGCAGCCAAGAGCCCCCGTCCCGGGCAGGGGGTTTGAATGAGCAGTTCTTC CASSQEPPSRAGGLNEQFF
TRBJ1-2 NA TRBD1 TRBV14 TGTGCCAGCAGCCGACCGACAGGGGATGGCTACACCTTC CASSRPTGDGYTF
TRBJ2-7 once NA TRBV28 TGTGCCAGCAGTTTAAACGAATGGGGGGGCCGTATCTACGAGCAGTACTTC CASSLNEWGGRIYEQYF
TRBJ2-1 few TRBD2 TRBV2 TGTGCCAGCAGTGCAGGTCCTAGCGGGAGACGGAATGAGCAGTTCTTC CASSAGPSGRRNEQFF
TRBJ1-2 NA NA TRBV11-2 TGTGCCAGCAGCTTAGGTTCTGGGACACACAGATATGGCTACACCTTC CASSLGSGTHRYGYTF
TRBJ2-5 NA NA TRBV9 TGTGCCAGCAGCGTAATCCCGCAAGAGACCCAGTACTTC CASSVIPQETQYF
TRBJ1-2 NA NA TRBV15 TGTGCCACCAGCAGAGAGGGGGGGTATGGCTACACCTTC CATSREGGYGYTF
TRBJ2-2 NA TRBD1 TRBV29-1 TGCAGCGCGGCACAGGGGTTCACCGGGGAGCTGTTTTTT CSAAQGFTGELFF